This T cell receptor (beta chain) was obtained from a study of PD-1 blockade in classical Hodgkin lymphoma. Every patient relapsed after autologous stem cell transplantation, and brentuximab vedotin exposure varied. The protocol was immunoSEQ multiplex PCR, while the TCRdb copy is restricted to in-frame clones and leaves out a portion. The repertoire has about 41,000 clones, 76% of them found once; the top ten carry more than 20%. The germline V and J ends were trimmed by 0 bases and 1 base, with 4 bases remaining between them. Germline CDR1 and CDR2: SQVTM and ANQGSEA. The CDR3 runs to 13 residues. The chain is built from TRBV29-1 and TRBJ1-3; the D is unclear. The specimen was peripheral blood mononuclear cells (PBMCs), collected at baseline. The TCR originated in a human donor with classical Hodgkin lymphoma. DNA of the CDR3: TGCAGCGTTGAAGAGGGTTCTGGAAACACCATATATTTT. This encodes CSVEEGSGNTIYF.